The 10 T cell receptor beta chains below all came from one sample that was sequenced in a study of cytomegalovirus exposure and HLA in healthy donors. 60 Vbeta and 13 Jbeta primers were used in PCR. Measured with immunoSEQ multiplex PCR; TCRdb has only the in-frame clones, and not every one. The repertoire includes under 200,000 clones, around 76% of them detected once, and over 1.2% sits in the top ten. Sequenced sample: PBMCs. These TCRs come from a man in his fifties or sixties in good health and CMV-seronegative.

J is TRBJ2-5 and V is TRBV5-6, with 7 bases fitting TRBD1. The CDR3 is made up of 15 amino acids. V lost 4 bases, J lost 3 bases, and 9 bases stayed unmatched. Germline V gene sequence: CDR1 SGHDT, CDR2 YYEEEE. For the CDR3, the DNA is TGTGCCAGCAGCCGCCCCCACAGGGGAAAAGAGACCCAGTACTTC. This encodes CASSRPHRGKETQYF.

The rearrangement joins TRBV7-2 to TRBJ1-2, with 8 bases matching TRBD1. Germline loops: CDR1 SGHTA, CDR2 FQGNSA. With V trimmed by 6 bases and J by 7 bases, 10 bases remained unmatched. The CDR3 has 14 residues. The CDR3 region has the DNA TGTGCCAGCAGTTCGACCGTGACAGGGGTTGGCTACACCTTC. Translated, it gives CASSSTVTGVGYTF.

This clone was detected only a few times. V usage is TRBV6-5 and J usage is TRBJ1-2, with 7 bases matching TRBD1. The germline CDR1 and CDR2 sequences are MNHEY and SVGAGI. The CDR3 is 15 residues long. V was clipped by 6 bases and J by 4 bases; unmatched bases: 11. CDR3 region: CASSSPGQYVYGYTF. Here the CDR3 DNA reads TGTGCCAGCAGCTCGCCGGGACAGTATGTCTATGGCTACACCTTC.

V and J are TRBV30 and TRBJ2-2, with a possible D match to TRBD2 (5 bases). This CDR3 has 15 residues. The V gene's germline CDR1 is GTSNPN and CDR2 SVGIG (reference sequence). V lost 4 bases and J 7 bases, leaving 19 bases between the germline ends. CDR3 sequence: CAWMPGNRPYGELFF. CDR3 sequence (DNA): TGTGCCTGGATGCCCGGGAATAGGCCGTACGGGGAGCTGTTTTTT. Drawing the rest from reference TRBV30 and TRBJ2-2, the complete variable domain is SQTIHQWPATLVQPVGSPLSLECTVEGTSNPNLYWYRQAAGRGLQLLFYSVGIGQISSEVPQNLSASRPQDRQFILSSKKLLLSDSGFYLCAWMPGNRPYGELFFGEGSRLTVL.

This clone was detected only a few times. This chain connects TRBV7-9 to TRBJ2-7; D is possibly TRBD1 (6 bases). The germline V gene has CDR1 SEHNR and CDR2 FQNEAQ (reference sequence). V was clipped by 2 bases and J by 6 bases, with 23 bases between them. The CDR3 consists of 17 residues. Written as DNA, the CDR3 is TGTGCCAGCAGCTTAACCCCCCGACAGGTCATATTTCCCGAGCAGTACTTC. Translation gives CASSLTPRQVIFPEQYF.

V is TRBV25-1 and J is TRBJ2-7, with 8 bases matching TRBD1. The CDR3 loop spans 14 amino acids. Germline V CDR1 and CDR2: MGHDK, SYGVNS. V dropped 6 bases and J dropped 3; count of bases not matched to a gene: 7. CDR3 nucleotide sequence: TGTGCCAGCAGGGCGGACAGGGTGGACTACGAGCAGTACTTC. Translation: CASRADRVDYEQYF.

The chain combines TRBV5-4 with TRBJ1-1; no firm D call. The CDR3 length is 14 residues. Germline V gives CDR1 SGHNT, CDR2 YYREEE (reference sequence). The ends were cut back, 4 bases at V and 10 bases at J, with 20 bases in the middle. CDR3 loop: CASSRPGSRGGAFF. The CDR3 DNA reads as TGTGCCAGCAGCCGCCCGGGGTCGAGAGGAGGAGCTTTCTTT. The variable domain in full, completed from reference TRBV5-4 and TRBJ1-1, reads ETGVTQSPTHLIKTRGQQVTLRCSSQSGHNTVSWYQQALGQGPQFIFQYYREEENGRGNFPPRFSGLQFPNYSSELNVNALELDDSALYLCASSRPGSRGGAFFGQGTRLTVV.

The chain recombines TRBV19 with TRBJ1-2; TRBD1 is a possible D gene (6 bases). CDR1 LNHDA and CDR2 SQIVND come from the germline V gene (reference sequence). V dropped 5 bases and J dropped 7 bases, with 17 bases sitting between them. CDR3 length: 14 amino acids. The CDR3 here is CASSFIGGLGGYTF. In DNA form, the CDR3 reads TGTGCCAGTAGTTTCATCGGGGGGCTTGGTGGCTACACCTTC.

CDR3 nucleotide sequence: TGCAGCGTCCGGGACAGGGTTAACTATGGCTACACCTTC. Amino acid sequence: CSVRDRVNYGYTF. The rearrangement uses TRBV29-1 and TRBJ1-2; TRBD1 matches at 9 bases. The J segment lost 1 base and the V segment lost 6 bases, leaving 3 bases of the junction unmatched. This CDR3 comprises 13 residues. The germline CDR1 and CDR2 sequences are SQVTM and ANQGSEA. Looking up the rest from reference TRBV29-1 and TRBJ1-2 gives the full variable domain: SAVISQKPSRDICQRGTSLTIQCQVDSQVTMMFWYRQQPGQSLTLIATANQGSEATYESGFVIDKFPISRPNLTFSTLTVSNMSPEDSSIYLCSVRDRVNYGYTFGSGTRLTVV.

The chain carries TRBV28 and TRBJ2-4; D might be TRBD2 (5 bases). CDR1 MDHEN and CDR2 SYDVKM come from the germline V gene. CDR3 length: 19 residues. V was shortened by 5 bases and J by 7 bases, with 30 bases between the two germline ends. The CDR3 reads CASSPRSGWAALLRNIQYF. The CDR3 DNA reads as TGTGCCAGCAGTCCCCGCTCGGGGTGGGCGGCTCTCCTCCGGAACATTCAGTACTTC.